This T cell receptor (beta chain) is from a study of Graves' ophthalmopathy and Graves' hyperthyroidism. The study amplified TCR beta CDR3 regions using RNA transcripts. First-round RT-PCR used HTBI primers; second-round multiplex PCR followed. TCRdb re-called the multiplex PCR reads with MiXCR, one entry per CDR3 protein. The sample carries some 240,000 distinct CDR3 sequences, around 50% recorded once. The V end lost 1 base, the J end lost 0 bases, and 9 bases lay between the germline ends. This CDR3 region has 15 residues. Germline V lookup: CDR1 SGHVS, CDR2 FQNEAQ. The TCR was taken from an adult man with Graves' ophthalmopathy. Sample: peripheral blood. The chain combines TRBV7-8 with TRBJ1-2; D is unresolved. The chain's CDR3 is CASSLGVTPNYGYTF. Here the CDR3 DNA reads TGTGCCAGCAGCTTAGGGGTTACCCCTAACTATGGCTACACCTTC.